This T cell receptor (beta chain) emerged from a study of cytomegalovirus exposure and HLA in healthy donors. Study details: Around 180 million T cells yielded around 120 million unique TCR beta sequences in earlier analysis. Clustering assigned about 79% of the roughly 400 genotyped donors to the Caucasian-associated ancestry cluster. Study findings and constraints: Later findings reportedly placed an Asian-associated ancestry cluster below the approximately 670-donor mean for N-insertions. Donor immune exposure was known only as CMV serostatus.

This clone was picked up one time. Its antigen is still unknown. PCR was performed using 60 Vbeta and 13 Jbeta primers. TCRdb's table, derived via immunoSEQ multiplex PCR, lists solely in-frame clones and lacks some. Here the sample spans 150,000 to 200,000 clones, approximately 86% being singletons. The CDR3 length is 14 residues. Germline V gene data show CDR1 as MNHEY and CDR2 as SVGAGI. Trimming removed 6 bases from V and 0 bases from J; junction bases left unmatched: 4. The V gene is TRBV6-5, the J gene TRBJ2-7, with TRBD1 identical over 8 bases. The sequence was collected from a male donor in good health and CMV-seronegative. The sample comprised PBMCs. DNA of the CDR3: TGTGCCAGCAGGAACAGGGGGGCCTCCTACGAGCAGTACTTC. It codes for CASRNRGASYEQYF.